This T cell receptor (beta chain) was sequenced during a study of blood T cell repertoires in COVID-19. Here immunoSEQ multiplex PCR was the method, and the copy in TCRdb shows in-frame clones only, minus some. This table holds under 300,000 clones, 70% to 90% found once. Trimming took 5 bases from V and 2 from J; bases not matched to a gene: 4. The CDR3 has 14 amino acids. The germline gives CDR1 SGHNT, CDR2 YENEEA. The sequence was collected from a man aged 55 to 70 who had recovered from COVID-19. This sequence joins TRBV11-3 and TRBJ2-3, with 7 bases fitting TRBD1. What was sequenced was peripheral blood. CDR3 sequence reads: CASSEGANTDTQYF. CDR3 DNA: TGTGCCAGCAGCGAGGGGGCCAACACAGATACGCAGTATTTT.